This TCR beta chain was found in a study of beta chain features in type 1 diabetes. Study conclusions and caveats: Type 1 diabetes patients had fewer VDJ junction insertions and more deletions.

The CDR3 is 14 amino acids. V lost 7 bases and J lost 5; bases outside the gene matches: 11. The germline V gene encodes CDR1 MNHEY and CDR2 SVGAGI. The isolated RNA, all of it, was reverse transcribed, so expressed TCRB transcripts were what got sequenced. Measured with immunoSEQ multiplex PCR; TCRdb has only the in-frame clones, and not every one. The sample lists 860,000 or so clones; roughly 15% were seen once. There are a few counts of this clone. No antigen is known for it. The chain joins TRBV6-5 to TRBJ2-7; TRBD1 aligns across 7 bases. Sequenced sample: naive CD4+ T cells from blood. The TCR comes from a woman aged 18-35 years in good health. CDR3 in DNA: TGTGCCAGCAAGATGGACAGGCGAATTCACGAGCAGTACTTC. Translating gives CASKMDRRIHEQYF.